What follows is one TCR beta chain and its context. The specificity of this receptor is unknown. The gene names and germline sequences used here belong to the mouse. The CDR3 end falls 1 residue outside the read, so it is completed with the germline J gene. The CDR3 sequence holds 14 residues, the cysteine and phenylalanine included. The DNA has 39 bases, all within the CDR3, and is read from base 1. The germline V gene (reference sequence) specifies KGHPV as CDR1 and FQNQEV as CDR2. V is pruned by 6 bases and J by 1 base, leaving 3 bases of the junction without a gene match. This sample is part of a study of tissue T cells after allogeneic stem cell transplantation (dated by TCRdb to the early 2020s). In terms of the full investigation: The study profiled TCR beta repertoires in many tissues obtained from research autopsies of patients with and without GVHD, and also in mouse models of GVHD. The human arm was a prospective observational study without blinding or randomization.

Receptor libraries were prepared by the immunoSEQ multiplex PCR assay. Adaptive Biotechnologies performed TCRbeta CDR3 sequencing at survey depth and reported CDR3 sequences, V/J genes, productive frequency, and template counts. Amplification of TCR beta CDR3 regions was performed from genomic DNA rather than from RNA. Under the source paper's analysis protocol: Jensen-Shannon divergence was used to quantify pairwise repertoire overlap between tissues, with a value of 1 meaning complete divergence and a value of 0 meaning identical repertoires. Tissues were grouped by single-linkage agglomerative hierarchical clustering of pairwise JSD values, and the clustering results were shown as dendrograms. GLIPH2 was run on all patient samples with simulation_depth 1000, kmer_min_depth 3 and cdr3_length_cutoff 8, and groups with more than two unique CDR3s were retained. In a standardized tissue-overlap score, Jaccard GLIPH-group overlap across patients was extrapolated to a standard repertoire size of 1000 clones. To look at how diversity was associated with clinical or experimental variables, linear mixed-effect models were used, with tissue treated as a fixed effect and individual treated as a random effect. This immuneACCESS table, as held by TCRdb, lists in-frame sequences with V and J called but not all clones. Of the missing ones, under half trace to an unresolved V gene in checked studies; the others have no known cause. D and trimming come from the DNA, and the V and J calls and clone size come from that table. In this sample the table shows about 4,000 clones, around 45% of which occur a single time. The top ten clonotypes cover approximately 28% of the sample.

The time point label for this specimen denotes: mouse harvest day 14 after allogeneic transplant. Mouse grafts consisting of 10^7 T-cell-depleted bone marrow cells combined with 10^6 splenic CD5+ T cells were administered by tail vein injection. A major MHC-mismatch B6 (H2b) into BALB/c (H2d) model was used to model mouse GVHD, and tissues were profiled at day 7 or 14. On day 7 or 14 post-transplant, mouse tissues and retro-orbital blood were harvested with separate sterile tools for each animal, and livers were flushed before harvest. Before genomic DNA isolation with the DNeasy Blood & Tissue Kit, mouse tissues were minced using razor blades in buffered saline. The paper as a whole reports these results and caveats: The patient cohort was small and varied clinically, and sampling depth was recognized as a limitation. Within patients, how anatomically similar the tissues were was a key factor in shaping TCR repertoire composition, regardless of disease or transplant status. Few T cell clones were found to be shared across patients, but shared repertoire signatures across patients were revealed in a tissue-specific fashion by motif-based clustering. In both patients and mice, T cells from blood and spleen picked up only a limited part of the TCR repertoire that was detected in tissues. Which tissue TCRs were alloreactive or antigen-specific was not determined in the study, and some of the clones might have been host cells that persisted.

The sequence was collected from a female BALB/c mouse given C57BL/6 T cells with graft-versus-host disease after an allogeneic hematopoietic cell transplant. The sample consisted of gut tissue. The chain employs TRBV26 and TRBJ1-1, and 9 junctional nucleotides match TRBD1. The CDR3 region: CASRVGQGNTEVFF. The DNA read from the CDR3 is TGTGCCAGCAGGGTGGGACAGGGGAACACAGAAGTCTTC.